This T cell receptor (beta chain) was recorded in a study of blood T cell repertoires in COVID-19. Study background: Sites in the United States, Italy and Spain provided acute and convalescent COVID-19 samples. Sample material is recorded as cDNA or gDNA derived from T cells, B-cell-depleted T cells, or PBMCs.

J was trimmed by 5 bases and V by 7 bases; bases with no gene match: 7. CDR1 and CDR2 (germline): LNHDA, SQIVND (reference sequence). The CDR3 consists of 13 residues. In the original analysis: Amplification from reference gene primers served as the basis for estimated nucleated cell counts. Data came from immunoSEQ multiplex PCR; TCRdb stores just in-frame clones and leaves some out. V and J calls and clone size come straight from that table; D and trimming were deduced from the DNA. This sample has fewer than 180,000 clones, with 84% found just once. This receptor was obtained from a man between 70 and 80 years old with acute or convalescent COVID-19. The sequenced sample consisted of peripheral blood. The chain couples TRBV19 to TRBJ2-5, with TRBD2 identical over 7 bases. CDR3 sequence: CASKRGGGETQYF. Here the CDR3 DNA reads TGTGCCAGTAAACGCGGGGGTGGGGAGACCCAGTACTTC. Supplemented by reference TRBV19 and TRBJ2-5, the full variable domain reads DGGITQSPKYLFRKEGQNVTLSCEQNLNHDAMYWYRQDPGQGLRLIYYSQIVNDFQKGDIAEGYSVSREKKESFPLTVTSAQKNPTAFYLCASKRGGGETQYFGPGTRLLVL.